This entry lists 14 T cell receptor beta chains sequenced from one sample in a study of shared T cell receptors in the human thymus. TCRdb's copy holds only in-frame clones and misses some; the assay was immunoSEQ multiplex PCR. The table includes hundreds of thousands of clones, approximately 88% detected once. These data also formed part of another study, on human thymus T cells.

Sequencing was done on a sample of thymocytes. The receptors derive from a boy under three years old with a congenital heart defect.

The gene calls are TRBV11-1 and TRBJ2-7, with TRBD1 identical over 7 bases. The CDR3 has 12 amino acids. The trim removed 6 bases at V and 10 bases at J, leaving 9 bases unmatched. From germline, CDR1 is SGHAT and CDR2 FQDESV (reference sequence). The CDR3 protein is CASRSTGRLQYF. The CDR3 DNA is TGTGCCAGCAGGTCGACAGGGCGACTCCAGTACTTC.

CDR3 bases: TGCGCCAGCAGCCAAGAACTGGACAGGGTCTACGAGCAGTACTTC. Translation gives CASSQELDRVYEQYF. The genes are TRBV4-3 and TRBJ2-7, with 8 bases matching TRBD1. CDR3 length: 15 residues. Trimming took 0 bases from V and 3 from J; bases not matched to a gene: 4. The V gene's germline CDR1 is LGHNA and CDR2 YSLEER.

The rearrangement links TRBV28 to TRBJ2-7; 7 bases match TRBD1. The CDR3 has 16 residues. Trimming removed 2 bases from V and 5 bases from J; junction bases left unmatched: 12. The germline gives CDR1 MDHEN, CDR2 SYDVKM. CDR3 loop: CASSLKGRQGDDEQYF. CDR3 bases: TGTGCCAGCAGTTTAAAAGGACGACAGGGAGACGACGAGCAGTACTTC. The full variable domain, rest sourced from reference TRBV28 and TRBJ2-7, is DVKVTQSSRYLVKRTGEKVFLECVQDMDHENMFWYRQDPGLGLRLIYFSYDVKMKEKGDIPEGYSVSREKKERFSLILESASTNQTSMYLCASSLKGRQGDDEQYFGPGTRLTVT.

The DNA of the CDR3 is TGCGCCAGCAGCCACGGACTAGCGGGAGGGCCTTCGAAACAAGAGACCCAGTACTTC. It is translated as CASSHGLAGGPSKQETQYF. This chain links TRBV4-1 with TRBJ2-5; 15 nucleotides align to TRBD2. J was trimmed by 2 bases and V by 3 bases; bases with no gene match: 10. Germline V lookup: CDR1 MGHRA, CDR2 YSYEKL. The CDR3 sequence is 19 residues long.

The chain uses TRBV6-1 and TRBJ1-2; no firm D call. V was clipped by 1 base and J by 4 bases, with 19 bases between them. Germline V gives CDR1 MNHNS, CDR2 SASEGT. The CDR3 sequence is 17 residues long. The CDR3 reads CASSEGSGFGGLYGYTF. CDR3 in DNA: TGTGCCAGCAGTGAAGGTTCTGGTTTTGGAGGCCTCTATGGCTACACCTTC.

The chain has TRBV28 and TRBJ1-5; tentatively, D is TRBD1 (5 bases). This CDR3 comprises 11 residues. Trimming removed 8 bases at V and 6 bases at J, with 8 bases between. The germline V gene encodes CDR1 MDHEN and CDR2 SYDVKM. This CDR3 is CASRGTQPQHF. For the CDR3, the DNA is TGTGCCAGCCGGGGGACTCAGCCCCAGCATTTT.

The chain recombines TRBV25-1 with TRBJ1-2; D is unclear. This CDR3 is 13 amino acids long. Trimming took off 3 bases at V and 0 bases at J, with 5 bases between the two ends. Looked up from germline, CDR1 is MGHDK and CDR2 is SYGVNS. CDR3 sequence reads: CASSEGANYGYTF. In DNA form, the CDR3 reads TGTGCCAGCAGTGAGGGAGCTAACTATGGCTACACCTTC.

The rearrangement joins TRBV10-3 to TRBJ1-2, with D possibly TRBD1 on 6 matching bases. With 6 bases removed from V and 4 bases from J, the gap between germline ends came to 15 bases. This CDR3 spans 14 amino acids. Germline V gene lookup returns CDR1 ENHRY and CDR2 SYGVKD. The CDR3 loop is CAISFRGEGYGYTF. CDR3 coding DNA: TGTGCCATCAGCTTCAGGGGCGAGGGCTATGGCTACACCTTC.

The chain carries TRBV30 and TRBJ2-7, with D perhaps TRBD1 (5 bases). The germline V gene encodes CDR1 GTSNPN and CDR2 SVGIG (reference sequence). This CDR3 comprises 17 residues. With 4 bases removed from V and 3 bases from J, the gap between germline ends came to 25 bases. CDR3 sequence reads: CAWTKTTADGQSYEQYF. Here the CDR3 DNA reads TGTGCCTGGACCAAAACCACGGCTGACGGACAAAGCTACGAGCAGTACTTC.

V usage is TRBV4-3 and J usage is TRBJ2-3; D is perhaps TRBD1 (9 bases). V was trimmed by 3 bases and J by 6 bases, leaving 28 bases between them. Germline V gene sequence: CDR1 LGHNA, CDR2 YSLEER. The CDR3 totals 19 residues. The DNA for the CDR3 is TGCGCCAGCAGCCACGGGGACAGGGTGGGTAGCGGGACGGGTGATACGCAGTATTTT. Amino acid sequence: CASSHGDRVGSGTGDTQYF.

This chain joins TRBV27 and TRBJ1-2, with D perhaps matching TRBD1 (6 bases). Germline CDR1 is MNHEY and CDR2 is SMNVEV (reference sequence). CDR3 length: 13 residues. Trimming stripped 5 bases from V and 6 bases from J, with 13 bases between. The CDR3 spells CASSPRTADGYTF. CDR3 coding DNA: TGTGCCAGCAGTCCCAGGACAGCCGATGGCTACACCTTC.

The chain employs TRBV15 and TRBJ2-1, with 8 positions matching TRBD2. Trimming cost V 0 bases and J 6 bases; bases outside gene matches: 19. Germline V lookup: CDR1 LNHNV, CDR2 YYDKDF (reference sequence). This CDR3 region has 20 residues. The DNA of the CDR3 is TGTGCCACCAGCAGAGATCCTGTGCAAGAGGGCGGGAGGTTCTTCAATGAGCAGTTCTTC. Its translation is CATSRDPVQEGGRFFNEQFF.

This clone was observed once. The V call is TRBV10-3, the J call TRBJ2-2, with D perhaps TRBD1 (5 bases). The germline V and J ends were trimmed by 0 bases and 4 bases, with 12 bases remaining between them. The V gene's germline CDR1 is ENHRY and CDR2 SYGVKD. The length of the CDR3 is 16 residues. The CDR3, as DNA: TGTGCCATCAGTGAGTCTTTGGGCAGGGCCACCGGGGAGCTGTTTTTT. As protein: CAISESLGRATGELFF.

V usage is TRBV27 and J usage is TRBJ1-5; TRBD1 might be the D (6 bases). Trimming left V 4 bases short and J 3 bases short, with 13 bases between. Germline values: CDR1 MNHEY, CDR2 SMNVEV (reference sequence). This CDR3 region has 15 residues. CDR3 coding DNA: TGTGCCAGCAGTTCCCTCCAGGGGCCCAATCAGCCCCAGCATTTT. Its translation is CASSSLQGPNQPQHF.